This entry describes one TCR beta chain. In the original analysis: The assay estimated nucleated cells by amplifying reference gene primers. The protocol was immunoSEQ multiplex PCR, while the TCRdb copy is restricted to in-frame clones and leaves out a portion. For V, J and clone size, that table is used; D and trimming come from the DNA. The sample has 70,000 to 95,000 clones; about four fifths are singletons. This sample stems from a study of blood T cell repertoires in COVID-19. For the study at large: Acute and convalescent COVID-19 specimens originated in the United States, Italy and Spain. From T cells, B-cell-depleted T cells, or PBMCs came the material, which was cDNA or gDNA.

The CDR3 runs to 15 residues. CDR1 and CDR2 from the germline V gene are SGHAT and FQNNGV. V lost 5 bases to trimming and J lost 0 bases; unmatched junction nucleotides: 6. V gene TRBV11-2 combines with J gene TRBJ2-7, with 8 bases matching TRBD1. Source material: peripheral blood. The TCR was taken from a woman in her 40s with active or convalescent COVID-19. The CDR3 sequence: CASSPRDRRSYEQYF. The CDR3 coding sequence is TGTGCCAGCAGCCCACGGGACAGGCGCTCCTACGAGCAGTACTTC.